The 2 T cell receptor beta chains below come from one sample, sequenced in a study of T-cell memory formation after mild COVID-19. MiXCR, applied by TCRdb to the 5' RACE reads, yields one record per CDR3 protein. The table includes more than 250,000 distinct CDR3 sequences, around 15% detected once. Sequenced sample: PBMCs or a T cell subset sorted from them (not recorded which). These receptors all come from a man younger than 35 who had mild COVID-19 (a few samples of this study predate the infection). Cell type and time point are not known.

This sequence joins TRBV29-1 and TRBJ1-2; D gene ambiguous. The CDR3 contains 16 residues. Germline V gives CDR1 SQVTM, CDR2 ANQGSEA. The V gene lost 0 bases and the J gene lost 0 bases, with 14 bases spanning the gap. CDR3 sequence (DNA): TGCAGCGTTGAAGATGAGGGCGGAGCCGCTAACTATGGCTACACCTTC. Translated, it gives CSVEDEGGAANYGYTF.

This clonotype was detected only a few times. The J gene is TRBJ2-7, the V gene TRBV2, with 12 bases matching TRBD1. CDR1 is SNHLY and CDR2 is FYNNEI in the germline V gene. The CDR3 has 15 amino acids. V dropped 5 bases and J dropped 5; count of bases not matched to a gene: 7. The CDR3 DNA follows: TGTGCCAGCAGTAGCCTCGGGACAGGGGGCGACGAGCAGTACTTC. Encoded protein: CASSSLGTGGDEQYF.